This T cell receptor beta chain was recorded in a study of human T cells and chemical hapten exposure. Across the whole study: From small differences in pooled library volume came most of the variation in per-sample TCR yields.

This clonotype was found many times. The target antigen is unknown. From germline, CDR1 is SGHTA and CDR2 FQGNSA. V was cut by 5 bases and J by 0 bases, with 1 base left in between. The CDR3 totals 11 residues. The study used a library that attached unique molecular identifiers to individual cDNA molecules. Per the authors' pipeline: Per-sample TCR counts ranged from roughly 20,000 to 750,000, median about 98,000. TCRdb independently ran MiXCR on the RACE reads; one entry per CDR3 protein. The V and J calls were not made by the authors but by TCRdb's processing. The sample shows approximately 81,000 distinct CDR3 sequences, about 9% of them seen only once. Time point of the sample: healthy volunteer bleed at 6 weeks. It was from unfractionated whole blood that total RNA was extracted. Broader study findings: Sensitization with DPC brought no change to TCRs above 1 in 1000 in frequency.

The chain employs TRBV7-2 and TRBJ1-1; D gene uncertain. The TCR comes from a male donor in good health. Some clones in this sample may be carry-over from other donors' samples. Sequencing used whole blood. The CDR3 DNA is TGTGCCAGCAGCGTGAACACTGAAGCTTTCTTT. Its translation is CASSVNTEAFF.